This record concerns one T cell receptor beta chain sequence. Its target is not known. The data stem from a study of T-cell reconstitution after alpha-beta-depleted transplantation in children. Study observations and caveats: For some patients, TCRbeta diversity was high at day 60 because of recipient T cells and thymic progenitors that survived. At the one-year point after transplant, T-cell counts and TCRbeta diversity were found to come mostly from T cells that had been newly produced. About two months after transplant, alpha-beta T cells reportedly came from several hundred expanded graft clones.

Unique molecular identifiers were incorporated into the prepared TCRbeta library. A single record per CDR3 protein comes from TCRdb applying MiXCR to the PCR reads. In the table there are about 110,000 distinct CDR3 sequences, around 6.4% of which are singletons. This receptor was identified in a male patient between 2 and 15 years old who had a stem cell transplant for acute lymphoblastic leukemia, so the T cells may come from the graft donor. The source material was PBMCs, mostly from graft donor cells, sampled 360 days after TCRalphabeta/CD19-depleted stem cell transplant.

The CDR3 sequence is CSAPGTDTDTQYF. In nucleotides, the CDR3 is TGCAGTGCCCCAGGGACAGACACAGATACGCAGTATTTT. The V and J genes are TRBV20-1 and TRBJ2-3; 7 nucleotides agree with TRBD1. The CDR3 runs to 13 residues. Per germline, CDR1 DFQATT and CDR2 SNEGSKA (reference sequence). Trimming took 6 bases from V and 2 from J; bases not matched to a gene: 5.